One sample yielded the 12 T cell receptor beta chains listed below, sequenced in a study of T cell clonotyping in hematopoietic cell transplantation. Time point given: recipient sample about 28 days before transplant, after cytoreduction. Profiled with immunoSEQ multiplex PCR; TCRdb holds only in-frame clones, not every one. The sample shows fewer than 20,000 clones, 90% to 95% of them seen only once. The specimen comprised peripheral blood mononuclear cells, sampled before stem cell transplant. Receptor source: a man aged 18 to 30 with biphenotypic leukemia. Some clones in this sample may be carry-over from other donors' samples.

The chain carries TRBV18 and TRBJ2-2; 8 bases align to TRBD2. The CDR3 is 16 amino acids. Germline values: CDR1 KGHSH, CDR2 LQKENI. J lost 2 bases, V lost 1 base, and 3 bases had no gene match. The DNA for the CDR3 is TGTGCCAGCTCACCACAGAGCGGGGGCAACACCGGGGAGCTGTTTTTT. Translating it yields CASSPQSGGNTGELFF.

On this clone: The same CDR3 is also encoded by other DNA sequences in this sample. The genes are TRBV5-6 and TRBJ2-7; TRBD2 matches at 8 bases. The V segment lost 4 bases and the J segment 4 bases; nucleotides outside the gene matches: 4. CDR1 and CDR2 (germline): SGHDT, YYEEEE. The length of the CDR3 is 13 residues. The CDR3 sequence: CASSPGRGYEQYF. The CDR3 nucleotides are TGTGCCAGCAGCCCCGGGAGGGGGTACGAGCAGTACTTC.

V and J are TRBV19 and TRBJ1-1; TRBD1 aligns across 7 bases. CDR1 is LNHDA and CDR2 is SQIVND in the germline V gene (reference sequence). This CDR3 is built from 13 residues. V lost 5 bases and J lost 4; bases outside the gene matches: 4. The CDR3 DNA reads as TGTGCCAGTAGTTACCAGGGGGGCACTGAAGCTTTCTTT. It specifies CASSYQGGTEAFF.

This chain links TRBV28 with TRBJ2-4, with TRBD1 matching over 8 bases. After removal of 2 bases from V and 8 bases from J, the junction contained 8 bases not matched to a gene. The CDR3 loop spans 15 amino acids. Germline lookup yields CDR1 MDHEN and CDR2 SYDVKM. The CDR3: CASSLSSAGGHIQYF. CDR3 bases: TGTGCCAGCAGTTTAAGCTCGGCAGGGGGCCACATTCAGTACTTC.

The chain links TRBV2 to TRBJ1-5, with TRBD1 as a possible D gene (5 bases). The CDR3 consists of 14 residues. Per the germline V gene, CDR1 is SNHLY and CDR2 is FYNNEI. Trimming removed 6 bases at V and 6 bases at J, with 15 bases between. The CDR3 bases are TGTGCCAGCAGCGGGGCCTCGAGGGGTCAGCCCCAGCATTTT. Amino acid sequence: CASSGASRGQPQHF. Together with reference TRBV2 and TRBJ1-5, the CDR3 gives the full variable domain: EPEVTQTPSHQVTQMGQEVILRCVPISNHLYFYWYRQILGQKVEFLVSFYNNEISEKSEIFDDQFSVERPDGSNFTLKIRSTKLEDSAMYFCASSGASRGQPQHFGDGTRLSIL.

The rearrangement links TRBV27 to TRBJ2-6; D not resolved. Germline V lookup: CDR1 MNHEY, CDR2 SMNVEV (reference sequence). Trimming shortened V by 4 bases and J by 0 bases, and 7 bases separated the two germline ends. The CDR3 is made up of 15 amino acids. In DNA, the CDR3 is TGTGCCAGCAGTTCGCCGAACTCTGGGGCCAACGTCCTGACTTTC. As protein: CASSSPNSGANVLTF.

This chain uses TRBV4-1 with TRBJ1-1; 10 positions agree with TRBD1. Per germline, CDR1 MGHRA and CDR2 YSYEKL. There are 18 residues in the CDR3. Trimming took 4 bases from V and 1 from J; bases not matched to a gene: 12. The CDR3 DNA reads TGCGCCAGCAGCCCGACCCCGGGACAGGGGTTGGGGAACACTGAAGCTTTCTTT. Amino acids: CASSPTPGQGLGNTEAFF.

This chain links TRBV30 with TRBJ1-1; 9 bases align to TRBD1. The V gene end was trimmed by 8 bases and the J gene end by 1 base; junction bases not matched to a gene: 5. The CDR3 has 13 residues. Germline V gene sequence: CDR1 GTSNPN, CDR2 SVGIG (reference sequence). The CDR3 loop reads CAARGQGNTEAFF. CDR3 DNA: TGTGCCGCCCGGGGACAGGGGAACACTGAAGCTTTCTTT.

The CDR3 DNA follows: TGTGCCGGTTCAGGGGGTCAAGGCTATGGCTACACCTTC. Its translation is CAGSGGQGYGYTF. The chain links TRBV2 to TRBJ1-2; 7 bases align to TRBD1. CDR1 SNHLY and CDR2 FYNNEI come from the germline V gene. The trim removed 11 bases at V and 4 bases at J, leaving 10 bases unmatched. The CDR3 spans 13 residues.

This chain uses TRBV5-1 with TRBJ2-3; tentative D call: TRBD2 (6 bases). The CDR3 extends over 13 amino acids. CDR1 is SGHRS, CDR2 YFSETQ, per germline. The V gene lost 0 bases and the J gene lost 4 bases, with 6 bases spanning the gap. The CDR3 sequence: CASSLERADTQYF. The CDR3, as DNA: TGCGCCAGCAGCTTGGAGCGGGCAGATACGCAGTATTTT.

The chain employs TRBV28 and TRBJ1-5; D may be TRBD1 (5 bases). V lost 6 bases and J 0 bases, leaving 12 bases between the germline ends. This CDR3 comprises 15 residues. Germline-derived CDR1 and CDR2 are MDHEN and SYDVKM. CDR3 bases: TGTGCCAGCAGCGTTATCCAGGGTAGCAATCAGCCCCAGCATTTT. It specifies CASSVIQGSNQPQHF.

This chain connects TRBV7-2 to TRBJ1-5, with D hard to call. This CDR3 contains 14 residues. V was trimmed by 0 bases and J by 5 bases, leaving 8 bases between them. CDR1 and CDR2 from the germline V gene are SGHTA and FQGNSA. CDR3 DNA sequence: TGTGCCAGCAGCTTAGCAAAGGGATATCAGCCCCAGCATTTT. Translation: CASSLAKGYQPQHF.